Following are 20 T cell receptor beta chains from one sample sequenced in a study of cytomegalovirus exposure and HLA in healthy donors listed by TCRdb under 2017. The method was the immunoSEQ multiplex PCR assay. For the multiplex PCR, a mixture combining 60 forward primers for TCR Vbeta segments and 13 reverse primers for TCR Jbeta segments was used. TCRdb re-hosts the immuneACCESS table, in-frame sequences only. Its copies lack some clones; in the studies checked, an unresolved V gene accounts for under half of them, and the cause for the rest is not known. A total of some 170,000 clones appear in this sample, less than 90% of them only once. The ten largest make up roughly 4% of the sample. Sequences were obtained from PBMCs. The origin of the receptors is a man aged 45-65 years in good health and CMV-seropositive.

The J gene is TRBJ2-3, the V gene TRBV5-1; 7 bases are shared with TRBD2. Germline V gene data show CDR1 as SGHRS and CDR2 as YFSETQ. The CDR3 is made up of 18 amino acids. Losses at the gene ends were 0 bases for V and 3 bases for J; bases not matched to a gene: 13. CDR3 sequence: CASSLGVSRLADTDTQYF. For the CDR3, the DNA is TGCGCCAGCAGCTTGGGGGTAAGCCGGCTAGCGGATACAGATACGCAGTATTTT.

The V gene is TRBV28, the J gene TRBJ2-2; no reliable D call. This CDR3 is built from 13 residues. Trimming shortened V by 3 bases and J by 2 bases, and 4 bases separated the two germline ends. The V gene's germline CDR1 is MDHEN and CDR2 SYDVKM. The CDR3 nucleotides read TGTGCCAGCAGTTTGACTAACACCGGGGAGCTGTTTTTT. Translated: CASSLTNTGELFF.

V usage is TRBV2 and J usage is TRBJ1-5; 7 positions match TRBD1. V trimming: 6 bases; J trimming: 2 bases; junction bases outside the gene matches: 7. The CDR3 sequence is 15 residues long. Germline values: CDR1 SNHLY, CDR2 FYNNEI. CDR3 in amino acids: CASRVDRARNQPQHF. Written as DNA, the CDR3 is TGTGCCAGCAGAGTCGACAGGGCCCGCAATCAGCCCCAGCATTTT.

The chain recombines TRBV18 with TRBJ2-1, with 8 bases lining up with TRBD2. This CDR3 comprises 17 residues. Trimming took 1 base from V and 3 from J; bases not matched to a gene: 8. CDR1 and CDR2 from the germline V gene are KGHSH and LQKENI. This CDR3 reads CASSPRGSGGNYNEQFF. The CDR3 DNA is TGTGCCAGCTCACCACGAGGATCGGGGGGGAACTACAATGAGCAGTTCTTC.

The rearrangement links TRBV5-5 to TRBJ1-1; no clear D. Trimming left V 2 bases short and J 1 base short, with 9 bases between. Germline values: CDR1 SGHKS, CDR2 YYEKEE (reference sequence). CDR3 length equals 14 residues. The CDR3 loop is CASSLRPGNTEAFF. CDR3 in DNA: TGTGCCAGCAGCTTAAGACCAGGGAACACTGAAGCTTTCTTT.

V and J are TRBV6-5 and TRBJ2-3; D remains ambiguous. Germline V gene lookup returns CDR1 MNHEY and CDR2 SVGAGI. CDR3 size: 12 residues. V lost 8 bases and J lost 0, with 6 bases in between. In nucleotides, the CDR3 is TGTGCCAGCCAAGCGAGCACAGATACGCAGTATTTT. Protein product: CASQASTDTQYF.

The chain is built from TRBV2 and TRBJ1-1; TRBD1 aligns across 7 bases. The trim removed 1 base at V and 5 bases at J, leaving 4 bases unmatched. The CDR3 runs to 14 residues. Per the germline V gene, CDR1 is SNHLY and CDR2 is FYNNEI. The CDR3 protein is CASSEEGARTEAFF. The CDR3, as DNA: TGTGCCAGCAGTGAAGAGGGGGCAAGGACTGAAGCTTTCTTT.

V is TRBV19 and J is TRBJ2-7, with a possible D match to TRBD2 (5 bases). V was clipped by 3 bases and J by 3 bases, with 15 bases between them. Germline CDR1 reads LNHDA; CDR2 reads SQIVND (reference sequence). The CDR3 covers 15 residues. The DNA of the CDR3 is TGTGCCAGTAGTATGTCACCTCCGGGGTACTACGAGCAGTACTTC. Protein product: CASSMSPPGYYEQYF.

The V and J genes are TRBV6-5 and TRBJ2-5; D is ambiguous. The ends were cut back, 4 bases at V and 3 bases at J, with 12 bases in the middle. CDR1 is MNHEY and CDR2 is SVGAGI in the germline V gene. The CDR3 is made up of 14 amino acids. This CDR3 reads CASSWFGSKETQYF. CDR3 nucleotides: TGTGCCAGCAGTTGGTTCGGGTCCAAAGAGACCCAGTACTTC.

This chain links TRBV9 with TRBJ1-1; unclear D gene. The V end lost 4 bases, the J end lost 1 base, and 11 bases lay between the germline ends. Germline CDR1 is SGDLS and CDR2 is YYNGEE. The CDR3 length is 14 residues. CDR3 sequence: CASSPRVGNTEAFF. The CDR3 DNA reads TGTGCCAGCAGCCCCCGGGTGGGGAACACTGAAGCTTTCTTT. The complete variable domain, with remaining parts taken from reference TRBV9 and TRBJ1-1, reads DSGVTQTPKHLITATGQRVTLRCSPRSGDLSVYWYQQSLDQGLQFLIQYYNGEERAKGNILERFSAQQFPDLHSELNLSSLELGDSALYFCASSPRVGNTEAFFGQGTRLTVV.

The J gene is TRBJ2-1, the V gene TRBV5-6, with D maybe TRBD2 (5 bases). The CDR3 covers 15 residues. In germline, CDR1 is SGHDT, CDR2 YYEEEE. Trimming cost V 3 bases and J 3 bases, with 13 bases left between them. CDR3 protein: CASSWGVGIYNEQFF. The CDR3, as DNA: TGTGCCAGCAGCTGGGGAGTGGGGATCTACAATGAGCAGTTCTTC.

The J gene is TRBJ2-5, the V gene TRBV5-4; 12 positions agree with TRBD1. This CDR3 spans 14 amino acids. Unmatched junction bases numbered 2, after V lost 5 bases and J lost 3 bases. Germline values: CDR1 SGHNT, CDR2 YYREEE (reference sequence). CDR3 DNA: TGTGCCAGCAGTGGGACAGGGGGCGAAGAGACCCAGTACTTC. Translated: CASSGTGGEETQYF.

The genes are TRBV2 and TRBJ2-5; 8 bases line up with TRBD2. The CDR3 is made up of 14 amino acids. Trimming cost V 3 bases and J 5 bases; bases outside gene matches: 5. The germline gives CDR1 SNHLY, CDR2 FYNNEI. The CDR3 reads CASSDRGGLETQYF. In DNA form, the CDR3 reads TGTGCCAGCAGTGATCGGGGGGGGCTGGAGACCCAGTACTTC.

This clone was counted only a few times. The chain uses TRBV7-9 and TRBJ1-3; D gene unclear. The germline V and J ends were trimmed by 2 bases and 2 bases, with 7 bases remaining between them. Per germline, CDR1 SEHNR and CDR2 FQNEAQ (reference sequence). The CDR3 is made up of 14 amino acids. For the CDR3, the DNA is TGTGCCAGCAGCTTATCCGTAGCTGGAAACACCATATATTTT. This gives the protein CASSLSVAGNTIYF.

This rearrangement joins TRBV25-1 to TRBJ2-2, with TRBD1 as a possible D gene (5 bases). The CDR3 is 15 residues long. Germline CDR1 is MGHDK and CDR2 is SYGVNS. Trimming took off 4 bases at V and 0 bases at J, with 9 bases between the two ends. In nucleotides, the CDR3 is TGTGCCAGCAGTGGCCCGACAGCGAACACCGGGGAGCTGTTTTTT. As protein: CASSGPTANTGELFF.

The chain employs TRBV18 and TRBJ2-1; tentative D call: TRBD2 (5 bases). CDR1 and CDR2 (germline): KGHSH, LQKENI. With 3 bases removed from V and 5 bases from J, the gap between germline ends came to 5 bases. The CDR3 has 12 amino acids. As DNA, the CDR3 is TGTGCCAGCTCACCGGGAGACAATGAGCAGTTCTTC. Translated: CASSPGDNEQFF.

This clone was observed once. The CDR3: CAMADRDGAPQHF. The CDR3 nucleotides read TGTGCCATGGCGGACAGGGATGGGGCGCCCCAGCATTTT. The gene calls are TRBV10-3 and TRBJ1-5; 8 bases are shared with TRBD1. The CDR3 has 13 residues. V shed 9 bases and J 9 bases; nucleotides not matched to a gene: 10. The V gene's germline CDR1 is ENHRY and CDR2 SYGVKD.

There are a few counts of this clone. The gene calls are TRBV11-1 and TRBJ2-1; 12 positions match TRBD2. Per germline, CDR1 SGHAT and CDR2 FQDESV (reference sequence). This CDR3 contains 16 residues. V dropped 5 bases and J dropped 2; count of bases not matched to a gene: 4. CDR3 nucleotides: TGTGCCAGCAGCACACTAGCGGGGGGCCCCTACAATGAGCAGTTCTTC. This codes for CASSTLAGGPYNEQFF.

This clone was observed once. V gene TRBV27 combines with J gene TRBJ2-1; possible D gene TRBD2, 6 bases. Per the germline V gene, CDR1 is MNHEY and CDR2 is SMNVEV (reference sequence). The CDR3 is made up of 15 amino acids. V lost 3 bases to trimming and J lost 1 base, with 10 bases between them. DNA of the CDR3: TGTGCCAGCAGTTTCGTAGCGGATTCCTACAATGAGCAGTTCTTC. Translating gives CASSFVADSYNEQFF.

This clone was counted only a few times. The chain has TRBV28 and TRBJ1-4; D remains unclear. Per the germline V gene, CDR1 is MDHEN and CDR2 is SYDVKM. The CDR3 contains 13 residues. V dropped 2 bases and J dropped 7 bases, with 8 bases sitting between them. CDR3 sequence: CASSLGLSEKLFF. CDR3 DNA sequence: TGTGCCAGCAGTTTAGGCTTAAGTGAAAAACTGTTTTTT. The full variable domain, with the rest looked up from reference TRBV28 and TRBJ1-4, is DVKVTQSSRYLVKRTGEKVFLECVQDMDHENMFWYRQDPGLGLRLIYFSYDVKMKEKGDIPEGYSVSREKKERFSLILESASTNQTSMYLCASSLGLSEKLFFGSGTQLSVL.